This TCR beta chain was recorded in a study of T cells in Graves' hyperthyroidism and ophthalmopathy. Study overall: Prior to any treatment, at the point of initial diagnosis, peripheral blood was collected. Study observations and caveats: Ophthalmopathy, which appeared later, was predicted by the model a median roughly 6.4 months before onset.

The CDR3 sequence is 14 residues long. Germline V gene lookup returns CDR1 MDHEN and CDR2 SYDVKM. V shed 5 bases and J shed 9 bases, with 17 bases lying between them. Amplification of TCR beta CDR3 regions was performed using RNA transcripts as template. TCR CDR3 regions were first amplified by RT-PCR with HTBI primers. MiXCR, applied by TCRdb to the multiplex PCR reads, yields one record per CDR3 protein. The sample lists some 650,000 distinct CDR3 sequences; approximately 16% were seen once. This clonotype was seen repeatedly, ten times or more. Its antigen is as yet unknown. With duration under 3 months, ophthalmopathy was active: Clinical Activity Score at least 3, NOSPECS at least 4. A patient was excluded if there was uncontrolled infection, other autoimmune disease, pregnancy or lactation.

V gene TRBV28 combines with J gene TRBJ2-1; possibly TRBD2 for D (6 bases). Source material: blood. This clonotype was obtained from a woman in her forties with Graves' ophthalmopathy. Here the CDR3 DNA reads TGTGCCAGCAGTAGTTGGGGGGATAATCGTGAGCAGTTCTTC. Encoded protein: CASSSWGDNREQFF.